One sample yielded the 18 T cell receptor beta chains listed below, sequenced in a study of cytomegalovirus exposure and HLA in healthy donors. This table comes from immunoSEQ multiplex PCR, and its TCRdb copy is limited to in-frame clones, with some not included. The sample contains roughly 240,000 clones, approximately 87% of which appear only once. The sample taken for sequencing was PBMCs. These receptors were taken from a man younger than 35 in good health and CMV-seronegative.

V usage is TRBV14 and J usage is TRBJ1-2; possibly TRBD1 for D (6 bases). This CDR3 comprises 16 residues. V was cut by 3 bases and J by 4 bases, with 18 bases left in between. From germline, CDR1 is SGHDN and CDR2 FVKESK. The CDR3 is CASSQGTGNSGYGYTF. DNA for the CDR3: TGTGCCAGCAGCCAGGGTACAGGGAATTCGGGCTATGGCTACACCTTC.

This chain uses TRBV5-4 with TRBJ2-5, with a possible D match to TRBD2 (5 bases). The germline CDR1 and CDR2 sequences are SGHNT and YYREEE (reference sequence). The V gene lost 1 base and the J gene lost 6 bases, with 13 bases spanning the gap. This CDR3 spans 14 amino acids. The CDR3 bases are TGTGCCAGCAGCTTGTGGCTAGAGGGCCAGACCCAGTACTTC. Its translation: CASSLWLEGQTQYF. Variable domain in full (rest from reference TRBV5-4 and TRBJ2-5): ETGVTQSPTHLIKTRGQQVTLRCSSQSGHNTVSWYQQALGQGPQFIFQYYREEENGRGNFPPRFSGLQFPNYSSELNVNALELDDSALYLCASSLWLEGQTQYFGPGTRLLVL.

The chain is built from TRBV5-1 and TRBJ2-3; the D is unclear. V was shortened by 0 bases and J by 9 bases, with 11 bases between the two germline ends. CDR1 and CDR2 from the germline V gene are SGHRS and YFSETQ. This CDR3 has 13 amino acids. The CDR3 reads CASSLEFMSTQYF. CDR3 bases: TGCGCCAGCAGCTTGGAGTTTATGAGCACGCAGTATTTT.

V is TRBV2 and J is TRBJ1-1; no definite D call. V lost 4 bases, J lost 12 bases, and 12 bases lay in between. The CDR3 covers 11 residues. Germline CDR1 is SNHLY and CDR2 is FYNNEI. The CDR3 spells CASSGGPESFF. The CDR3 nucleotides are TGTGCCAGCAGTGGTGGGCCCGAGTCTTTCTTT. The full variable domain, rest sourced from reference TRBV2 and TRBJ1-1, is EPEVTQTPSHQVTQMGQEVILRCVPISNHLYFYWYRQILGQKVEFLVSFYNNEISEKSEIFDDQFSVERPDGSNFTLKIRSTKLEDSAMYFCASSGGPESFFGQGTRLTVV.

V usage is TRBV7-6 and J usage is TRBJ2-7, with 7 bases identical to TRBD1. In germline, CDR1 is SGHVS, CDR2 FNYEAQ. The CDR3 has 18 amino acids. Germline trimming cut 5 bases from V and 3 bases from J; bases unmatched to any gene: 19. This CDR3 reads CASSPDPPDRERGYEQYF. For the CDR3, the DNA is TGTGCCAGCAGCCCAGACCCCCCCGACAGGGAAAGGGGCTACGAGCAGTACTTC.

The chain joins TRBV18 to TRBJ1-5; D not certain. The CDR3 runs 13 residues. Deletions cut 1 base from V and 4 bases from J, with 5 bases between. Germline V lookup: CDR1 KGHSH, CDR2 LQKENI. CDR3 protein: CASSPRENQPQHF. The CDR3, as DNA: TGTGCCAGCTCACCACGGGAGAATCAGCCCCAGCATTTT.

This clone is a singleton in its sample. V usage is TRBV28 and J usage is TRBJ1-4, with 8 bases aligning to TRBD1. This CDR3 region has 14 residues. Germline CDR1 is MDHEN and CDR2 is SYDVKM. J was trimmed by 11 bases and V by 7 bases; bases with no gene match: 12. The chain's CDR3 is CASNLGQGLGKLFF. The CDR3 DNA reads TGTGCCAGCAACCTCGGACAGGGCCTGGGTAAACTGTTTTTT.

CDR3 bases: TGTGCCAGCAGTGAAGCAAATGCGGGGAGGGTGCAGGAGACCCAGTACTTC. Its protein is CASSEANAGRVQETQYF. This chain joins TRBV6-1 and TRBJ2-5; 7 bases map to TRBD2. V lost 0 bases and J lost 5; bases outside the gene matches: 12. Germline V gene sequence: CDR1 MNHNS, CDR2 SASEGT. The CDR3 is made up of 17 amino acids.

V usage is TRBV5-1 and J usage is TRBJ1-1, with D maybe TRBD1 (6 bases). Trimming pared 4 bases from V and 1 base from J, leaving 14 bases between. This CDR3 has 15 amino acids. Germline CDR1 is SGHRS and CDR2 is YFSETQ. The CDR3 sequence: CASSVEGDGNTEAFF. For the CDR3, the DNA is TGCGCCAGCAGCGTAGAGGGGGACGGGAACACTGAAGCTTTCTTT.

The chain employs TRBV6-5 and TRBJ2-7, with no clear D. Per germline, CDR1 MNHEY and CDR2 SVGAGI. V lost 4 bases to trimming and J lost 4 bases, with 11 bases between them. There are 13 residues in the CDR3. DNA for the CDR3: TGTGCCAGCAGTTCTACAGACCCATACGAGCAGTACTTC. This codes for CASSSTDPYEQYF.

The chain joins TRBV28 to TRBJ2-5; 10 bases align to TRBD2. There are 18 residues in the CDR3. V shed 4 bases and J 3 bases; nucleotides not matched to a gene: 14. Germline loops: CDR1 MDHEN, CDR2 SYDVKM. The CDR3 DNA reads as TGTGCCAGCAGTTCTTGGAGGCTAGCGGGGGTCCCGAAAGAGACCCAGTACTTC. Translation gives CASSSWRLAGVPKETQYF.

This clone turned up a few times. This chain joins TRBV5-1 and TRBJ1-5, with a tentative D call TRBD1 (5 bases). Deletions cut 4 bases from V and 2 bases from J, with 7 bases between. Per the germline V gene, CDR1 is SGHRS and CDR2 is YFSETQ. The CDR3 length is 13 residues. Here the CDR3 reads CASSIQGNQPQHF. The CDR3 coding sequence is TGCGCCAGCAGCATACAGGGCAATCAGCCCCAGCATTTT. The full variable domain, completed using reference TRBV5-1 and TRBJ1-5, is KAGVTQTPRYLIKTRGQQVTLSCSPISGHRSVSWYQQTPGQGLQFLFEYFSETQRNKGNFPGRFSGRQFSNSRSEMNVSTLELGDSALYLCASSIQGNQPQHFGDGTRLSIL.

The chain couples TRBV7-2 to TRBJ1-2; TRBD1 is a possible D gene (5 bases). The CDR3 loop spans 16 amino acids. Trimming cost V 1 base and J 1 base, with 13 bases left between them. The germline CDR1 and CDR2 sequences are SGHTA and FQGNSA. The CDR3 loop is CASSLGVGGGNYGYTF. CDR3 coding DNA: TGTGCCAGCAGCTTAGGGGTGGGCGGGGGTAACTATGGCTACACCTTC.

The rearrangement uses TRBV7-6 and TRBJ2-5; no clear D. The V end was cut by 4 bases, the J end by 5 bases, with 5 bases between. The length of the CDR3 is 11 residues. Germline values: CDR1 SGHVS, CDR2 FNYEAQ. CDR3 nucleotides: TGTGCCAGCAGCTACCGGGAGACCCAGTACTTC. It yields the protein CASSYRETQYF. Together with reference TRBV7-6 and TRBJ2-5, the CDR3 gives the full variable domain: GAGVSQSPRYKVTKRGQDVALRCDPISGHVSLYWYRQALGQGPEFLTYFNYEAQQDKSGLPNDRFSAERPEGSISTLTIQRTEQRDSAMYRCASSYRETQYFGPGTRLLVL.

The J gene is TRBJ2-3, the V gene TRBV27; D uncertain. Germline V gene sequence: CDR1 MNHEY, CDR2 SMNVEV (reference sequence). The germline V and J ends were trimmed by 10 bases and 8 bases, with 13 bases remaining between them. This CDR3 spans 11 amino acids. The CDR3 DNA follows: TGTGCCACCGGAGTTTTGGGTACGCAGTATTTT. Translation: CATGVLGTQYF.

The chain joins TRBV7-9 to TRBJ2-1, with 10 bases that match TRBD2. V trimming: 4 bases; J trimming: 6 bases; junction bases outside the gene matches: 6. This CDR3 has 15 amino acids. Looked up from germline, CDR1 is SEHNR and CDR2 is FQNEAQ (reference sequence). The CDR3 nucleotides read TGTGCCAGCAGCTGGAGGGGACTAGCGAGCAATGAGCAGTTCTTC. Protein sequence: CASSWRGLASNEQFF.

The chain is built from TRBV25-1 and TRBJ1-2; D perhaps matches TRBD1 (5 bases). V was cut by 2 bases and J by 2 bases, with 12 bases left in between. Looked up from germline, CDR1 is MGHDK and CDR2 is SYGVNS. The length of the CDR3 is 15 residues. This chain's CDR3 is CASSEGARGNYGYTF. The CDR3 nucleotides read TGTGCCAGCAGTGAAGGGGCCCGGGGGAACTATGGCTACACCTTC.

The chain recombines TRBV2 with TRBJ1-2; 8 bases match TRBD1. This CDR3 has 14 amino acids. Trimming took 3 bases from V and 4 from J; bases not matched to a gene: 4. The germline V gene has CDR1 SNHLY and CDR2 FYNNEI. The CDR3 sequence is CASSDTGGFYGYTF. CDR3 nucleotide sequence: TGTGCCAGCAGTGATACAGGGGGGTTCTATGGCTACACCTTC.